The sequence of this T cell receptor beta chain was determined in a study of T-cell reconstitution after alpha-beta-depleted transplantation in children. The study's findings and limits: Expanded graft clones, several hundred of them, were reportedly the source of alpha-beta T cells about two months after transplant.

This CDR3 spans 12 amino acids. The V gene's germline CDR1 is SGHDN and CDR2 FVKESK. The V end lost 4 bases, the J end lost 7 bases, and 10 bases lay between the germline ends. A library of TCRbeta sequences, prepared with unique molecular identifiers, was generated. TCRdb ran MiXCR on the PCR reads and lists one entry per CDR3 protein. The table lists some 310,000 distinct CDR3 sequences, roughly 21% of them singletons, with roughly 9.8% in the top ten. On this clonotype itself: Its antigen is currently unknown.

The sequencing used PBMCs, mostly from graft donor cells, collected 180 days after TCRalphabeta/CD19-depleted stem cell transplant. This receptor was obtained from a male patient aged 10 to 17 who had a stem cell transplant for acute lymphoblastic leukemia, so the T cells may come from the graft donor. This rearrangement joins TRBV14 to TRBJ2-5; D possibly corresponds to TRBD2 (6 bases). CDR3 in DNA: TGTGCCAGCAGCCGACTAGGGAGGACCCAGTACTTC. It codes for CASSRLGRTQYF.